These 30 T cell receptor beta chains were sequenced from one sample in a study of shared clonotypes between healthy human individuals. The method was immunoSEQ multiplex PCR; TCRdb's version includes in-frame clones alone and lacks a portion of them. The sample includes some 2,100,000 clones, nearly 97% of them seen just once. Sequencing was carried out using naive CD4+ T cells sorted from blood. Indicated subset: CD45RA+ positively selected. These receptors were taken from a man between 18 and 35 years old in good health.

The CDR3 DNA reads TGTGCCAGTAGTATCCTGACAGGGAACGGCTACGAGCAGTACTTC. Translation gives CASSILTGNGYEQYF. The chain recombines TRBV19 with TRBJ2-7; 7 positions agree with TRBD1. Germline-derived CDR1 and CDR2 are LNHDA and SQIVND (reference sequence). V was clipped by 3 bases and J by 3 bases; unmatched bases: 8. The CDR3 is 15 residues long.

Points on this clone: The sample carries other DNA sequences with the same CDR3. V gene TRBV18 combines with J gene TRBJ2-7, with no clear D. Germline V CDR1 and CDR2: KGHSH, LQKENI. The CDR3 consists of 13 residues. V was trimmed by 3 bases and J by 3 bases, leaving 9 bases between them. In DNA, the CDR3 is TGTGCCAGCTCACCTTTAGGCGGCTACGAGCAGTACTTC. It is translated as CASSPLGGYEQYF.

The J gene is TRBJ2-3, the V gene TRBV21-1; the table's D call of TRBD2 was not tested on the DNA. TRBV21-1 is an annotated pseudogene. The length of the CDR3 is 15 residues. This CDR3 reads CASIRRGTSTDTQYF. The CDR3 region has the DNA TGTGCCAGCATCCGTCGTGGGACTAGCACAGATACGCAGTATTTT.

This clone has only one observation. This chain uses TRBV13 with TRBJ2-2; weak D call: TRBD2 (6 bases). With 6 bases removed from V and 1 base from J, the gap between germline ends came to 15 bases. This CDR3 is 16 amino acids long. Germline values: CDR1 PRHDT, CDR2 FYEKMQ (reference sequence). CDR3 in DNA: TGTGCCAGCAGTCTGTGGGCGGGGAGGAACACCGGGGAGCTGTTTTTT. Amino acid sequence: CASSLWAGRNTGELFF.

This clone was seen a single time. The J gene is TRBJ2-3, the V gene TRBV2, with 7 positions matching TRBD2. The CDR3 loop spans 14 amino acids. V lost 10 bases and J lost 0; bases outside the gene matches: 7. Germline-derived CDR1 and CDR2 are SNHLY and FYNNEI. CDR3 region: CATLRLASTDTQYF. CDR3 nucleotide sequence: TGTGCCACCCTTCGACTAGCTAGCACAGATACGCAGTATTTT.

On this clone itself: Other DNA sequences of this sample code for an identical CDR3. The chain links TRBV10-3 to TRBJ1-2; no clear D. The germline V and J ends were trimmed by 6 bases and 2 bases, with 10 bases remaining between them. This CDR3 has 13 amino acids. From germline, CDR1 is ENHRY and CDR2 SYGVKD. CDR3 residues: CAISEEGNYGYTF. The CDR3 nucleotides are TGTGCCATCAGCGAGGAGGGAAACTATGGCTACACCTTC.

The count of this clone is one. This chain links TRBV9 with TRBJ2-5; no clear D gene. Between the trimmed V and J ends, which lost 4 bases and 4 bases, there was a span of 14 bases. The CDR3 sequence is 14 residues long. Germline CDR1 and CDR2: SGDLS and YYNGEE. CDR3 loop: CASSPDRSRETQYF. CDR3 DNA sequence: TGTGCCAGCAGCCCGGACCGTAGCCGAGAGACCCAGTACTTC.

This chain joins TRBV5-1 and TRBJ2-1; 11 bases line up with TRBD1. Germline trimming cut 2 bases from V and 9 bases from J; bases unmatched to any gene: 7. CDR3 length: 15 amino acids. Germline CDR1 reads SGHRS; CDR2 reads YFSETQ. The CDR3 loop is CASSFRDRGMGEQFF. As DNA, the CDR3 is TGCGCCAGCAGCTTCCGGGACAGGGGGATGGGTGAGCAGTTCTTC. Based on the CDR3 plus reference TRBV5-1 and TRBJ2-1, the full variable domain is KAGVTQTPRYLIKTRGQQVTLSCSPISGHRSVSWYQQTPGQGLQFLFEYFSETQRNKGNFPGRFSGRQFSNSRSEMNVSTLELGDSALYLCASSFRDRGMGEQFFGPGTRLTVL.

The chain employs TRBV11-2 and TRBJ2-1; 8 bases are a match to TRBD2. Germline values: CDR1 SGHAT, CDR2 FQNNGV. This CDR3 region has 16 residues. V lost 8 bases, J lost 3 bases, and 12 bases stayed unmatched. CDR3 nucleotide sequence: TGTGCCAGCGGAAATACACTAGCGGTCCTCTACAATGAGCAGTTCTTC. Protein sequence: CASGNTLAVLYNEQFF.

J is TRBJ2-6 and V is TRBV11-3; D may be TRBD1 or TRBD2 (6 bases each). This CDR3 comprises 17 residues. Germline-derived CDR1 and CDR2 are SGHNT and YENEEA. The V gene lost 3 bases and the J gene lost 1 base, with 13 bases spanning the gap. CDR3 bases: TGTGCCAGCAGCTTTGGGGGGCGAATGTCTGGGGCCAACGTCCTGACTTTC. Protein: CASSFGGRMSGANVLTF.

As regards this clone: Other DNA sequences in this sample translate to the same CDR3. The V gene is TRBV9, the J gene TRBJ2-3, with 10 bases fitting TRBD2. Trimming at V came to 4 bases and at J to 2 bases, leaving 1 base not matched to a gene. The CDR3 totals 14 residues. Per the germline V gene, CDR1 is SGDLS and CDR2 is YYNGEE. The CDR3 bases are TGTGCCAGCAGCCTAGCGGGGGACACAGATACGCAGTATTTT. It yields the protein CASSLAGDTDTQYF.

This clone was recorded once. The chain uses TRBV9 and TRBJ2-1; TRBD2 matches at 10 bases. Germline trimming cut 0 bases from V and 6 bases from J; bases unmatched to any gene: 6. CDR1 is SGDLS and CDR2 is YYNGEE in the germline V gene. The CDR3 extends over 16 amino acids. CDR3 DNA: TGTGCCAGCAGCGTAGAGGCCCTAGCGGGAGTCAATGAGCAGTTCTTC. This sequence encodes CASSVEALAGVNEQFF. The full variable domain, in which reference TRBV9 and TRBJ2-1 provide the parts outside the CDR3, is DSGVTQTPKHLITATGQRVTLRCSPRSGDLSVYWYQQSLDQGLQFLIQYYNGEERAKGNILERFSAQQFPDLHSELNLSSLELGDSALYFCASSVEALAGVNEQFFGPGTRLTVL.

As for this clone: Other nucleotide sequences from this sample produce the same CDR3. V gene TRBV5-1 combines with J gene TRBJ2-2; D perhaps matches TRBD1 (6 bases). V was pared by 3 bases and J by 5 bases, with 8 bases between. The CDR3 loop spans 13 amino acids. Germline V gives CDR1 SGHRS, CDR2 YFSETQ. Here the CDR3 reads CASSSGQTGELFF. CDR3 nucleotide sequence: TGCGCCAGCAGCTCGGGACAAACCGGGGAGCTGTTTTTT.

The V gene is TRBV11-3, the J gene TRBJ2-3; D unresolved. From germline, CDR1 is SGHNT and CDR2 YENEEA. V lost 5 bases, J lost 1 base, and 16 bases lay in between. The CDR3 length is 16 residues. CDR3 DNA: TGTGCCAGCAGCCTCTCGGGTGGAGTGGGCACAGATACGCAGTATTTT. Translated, it gives CASSLSGGVGTDTQYF. The full variable domain, with the rest looked up from reference TRBV11-3 and TRBJ2-3, is EAGVVQSPRYKIIEKKQPVAFWCNPISGHNTLYWYLQNLGQGPELLIRYENEEAVDDSQLPKDRFSAERLKGVDSTLKIQPAELGDSAVYLCASSLSGGVGTDTQYFGPGTRLTVL.

The V gene is TRBV11-2, the J gene TRBJ2-7; D gene uncertain. The CDR3 has 15 amino acids. V was clipped by 6 bases and J by 2 bases, with 17 bases between them. CDR1 is SGHAT, CDR2 FQNNGV, per germline. In nucleotides, the CDR3 is TGTGCCAGCAGAATCCCCCGGGCCAACCCCTACGAGCAGTACTTC. Translated: CASRIPRANPYEQYF.

The rearrangement links TRBV29-1 to TRBJ2-3; 12 nucleotides agree with TRBD2. The CDR3 is made up of 15 amino acids. Germline lookup yields CDR1 SQVTM and CDR2 ANQGSEA. With V trimmed by 6 bases and J by 3 bases, 7 bases remained unmatched. CDR3 nucleotides: TGCAGCGTAAAGACTAGCGGGAGTCTGACAGATACGCAGTATTTT. Amino acids: CSVKTSGSLTDTQYF.

This chain joins TRBV7-6 and TRBJ2-7; 9 nucleotides line up with TRBD2. Germline-derived CDR1 and CDR2 are SGHVS and FNYEAQ. The CDR3 is made up of 16 amino acids. Trimming cost V 5 bases and J 0 bases; bases outside gene matches: 8. The CDR3 loop is CASSGRLAEGSYEQYF. Written as DNA, the CDR3 is TGTGCCAGCAGCGGTAGACTAGCGGAAGGCTCCTACGAGCAGTACTTC.

The gene calls are TRBV4-3 and TRBJ2-2; 9 nucleotides align to TRBD2. The V and J ends lost 0 bases and 8 bases, in that order; junction bases with no gene match: 7. Germline V gene sequence: CDR1 LGHNA, CDR2 YSLEER. The CDR3 covers 16 residues. CDR3 DNA sequence: TGCGCCAGCAGCCAAGAATGGCTAGCGGGACTGGGGGAGCTGTTTTTT. It translates to CASSQEWLAGLGELFF.

The gene calls are TRBV7-9 and TRBJ2-7; 10 positions match TRBD1. Germline V CDR1 and CDR2: SEHNR, FQNEAQ (reference sequence). The CDR3 totals 14 residues. V shed 6 bases and J 6 bases; nucleotides not matched to a gene: 8. Here the CDR3 DNA reads TGTGCCAGCAGTACCGGGACAGGGGATGCCGAGCAGTACTTC. As protein: CASSTGTGDAEQYF.

The V gene is TRBV7-2, the J gene TRBJ2-7, with 11 bases aligning to TRBD1. The germline CDR1 and CDR2 sequences are SGHTA and FQGNSA. J was trimmed by 2 bases and V by 0 bases; bases with no gene match: 3. The CDR3 is 16 amino acids. CDR3 in amino acids: CASSLAGQGGTYEQYF. CDR3 DNA sequence: TGTGCCAGCAGCTTAGCGGGACAGGGGGGAACCTACGAGCAGTACTTC.

The chain uses TRBV5-1 and TRBJ2-5; 9 nucleotides line up with TRBD1. V dropped 6 bases and J dropped 5; count of bases not matched to a gene: 2. Germline CDR1 reads SGHRS; CDR2 reads YFSETQ. There are 12 residues in the CDR3. DNA of the CDR3: TGCGCCAGCATTGACAGGGGGGAGACCCAGTACTTC. Residues: CASIDRGETQYF.

The chain has TRBV18 and TRBJ1-6; possible D gene TRBD1, 5 bases. CDR1 and CDR2 from the germline V gene are KGHSH and LQKENI. The CDR3 consists of 14 residues. The V gene lost 1 base and the J gene lost 11 bases, with 12 bases spanning the gap. CDR3 loop: CASSPLQGEAPLHF. The CDR3 DNA sequence: TGTGCCAGCTCACCACTCCAGGGTGAGGCACCCCTCCACTTT. Looking up the rest from reference TRBV18 and TRBJ1-6 gives the full variable domain: NAGVMQNPRHLVRRRGQEARLRCSPMKGHSHVYWYRQLPEEGLKFMVYLQKENIIDESGMPKERFSAEFPKEGPSILRIQQVVRGDSAAYFCASSPLQGEAPLHFGNGTRLTVT.

The chain combines TRBV5-1 with TRBJ2-1, with TRBD2 identical over 8 bases. The CDR3 consists of 18 residues. Germline V CDR1 and CDR2: SGHRS, YFSETQ. The J segment lost 4 bases and the V segment lost 1 base, leaving 13 bases of the junction unmatched. The CDR3 is CASSLSLAGQGSYNEQFF. The CDR3 nucleotides are TGCGCCAGCAGCTTGTCTCTAGCGGGCCAAGGGTCGTACAATGAGCAGTTCTTC.

About this clone: The same CDR3 also results from other DNA sequences found in this sample. This chain joins TRBV7-9 and TRBJ2-3; D gene unclear. The germline V gene encodes CDR1 SEHNR and CDR2 FQNEAQ (reference sequence). V was shortened by 5 bases and J by 3 bases, with 6 bases between the two germline ends. The CDR3 has 12 residues. CDR3 residues: CASSLDTDTQYF. The CDR3 DNA sequence: TGTGCCAGCAGCCTCGATACAGATACGCAGTATTTT.

This chain links TRBV30 with TRBJ1-6, with D possibly matching TRBD1 (6 bases). The CDR3 totals 18 residues. With 5 bases removed from V and 2 bases from J, the gap between germline ends came to 22 bases. Germline CDR1 GTSNPN, CDR2 SVGIG (reference sequence). The CDR3 DNA reads TGTGCCTGGCAAGGGTCTGTGTGGGACATCCCCTATAATTCACCCCTCCACTTT. It specifies CAWQGSVWDIPYNSPLHF.

This clone showed up just once. This sequence joins TRBV30 and TRBJ1-4; 8 bases map to TRBD1. Germline values: CDR1 GTSNPN, CDR2 SVGIG (reference sequence). V was clipped by 4 bases and J by 8 bases; unmatched bases: 6. There are 13 residues in the CDR3. Here the CDR3 reads CAWTTGEGEKLFF. The CDR3, as DNA: TGTGCCTGGACGACAGGGGAAGGGGAAAAACTGTTTTTT.

A word on this clone: A much bigger clone sits one base away, suggesting this may be a read error. The same CDR3 is also encoded by other DNA sequences in this sample. The V and J genes are TRBV7-8 and TRBJ2-7; D unclear. The CDR3 has 11 residues. V lost 5 bases to trimming and J lost 2 bases, with 4 bases between them. Germline-derived CDR1 and CDR2 are SGHVS and FQNEAQ. As DNA, the CDR3 is TGTGCCAGCAGCCCCGCCTACGAGCAGTACTTC. Its translation is CASSPAYEQYF.

The chain combines TRBV5-4 with TRBJ2-7; 8 nucleotides match TRBD1. Germline values: CDR1 SGHNT, CDR2 YYREEE (reference sequence). The CDR3 sequence is 16 residues long. J lost 2 bases, V lost 4 bases, and 11 bases had no gene match. As DNA, the CDR3 is TGTGCCAGCAGCCCGAAACCCGGGACAGGTACCTACGAGCAGTACTTC. Translation: CASSPKPGTGTYEQYF.

This clone has only one observation. The gene calls are TRBV5-1 and TRBJ2-7; 8 bases are shared with TRBD1. The CDR3 totals 15 residues. Germline V gene data show CDR1 as SGHRS and CDR2 as YFSETQ. V lost 4 bases, J lost 2 bases, and 8 bases stayed unmatched. The CDR3 spells CASSRDRGQAYEQYF. CDR3 sequence (DNA): TGCGCCAGCAGCCGCGACAGGGGCCAAGCCTACGAGCAGTACTTC.

In the case of this clone: Additional DNA sequences in this sample encode the identical CDR3. The chain employs TRBV29-1 and TRBJ2-5, with D uncertain. Germline values: CDR1 SQVTM, CDR2 ANQGSEA. V was trimmed by 3 bases and J by 1 base, leaving 6 bases between them. The CDR3 covers 12 residues. In nucleotides, the CDR3 is TGCAGCGTTGATGCTGGCCAAGAGACCCAGTACTTC. This sequence encodes CSVDAGQETQYF.